This T cell receptor (beta chain) was recorded in a study of shared clonotypes between healthy human individuals (dated by TCRdb to 2020 to 2021). Turning to the overall study: The cohort comprised a couple of women and a few men aged 18 to 49 years. To estimate repertoire size and how much clonotype sharing occurs between individuals, the study deeply sequenced the blood TCR repertoires of 5 or 6 healthy adults. To increase sequencing depth and limit assay-specific biases, TCR repertoire library preparation and sequencing were carried out by different laboratories using diverse techniques. Leukapheresis yielded between about 0.94 and 9 billion PBMCs per donor.

Using the deep immunoSEQ assay, multiplex PCR amplified TCR CDR3 regions from genomic DNA. Extracted genomic DNA from each cell subset was distributed evenly across all wells of several immunoSEQ 96-well plates, and each plate was treated as a replicate. Each replicate PCR for unsorted PBMC received about 300 ng genomic DNA, equal to tens of thousands of T cell genomes. Genomic DNA from unsorted PBMC was sequenced over ten immunoSEQ deep assay plates. Purified libraries were measured with a Qubit 3.0 fluorometer, size-checked on a Bioanalyzer 2100, and measured again with the KAPA Library Quantification kit. Every immunoSEQ 96-well plate was sequenced on a dedicated single-read 150-cycle Illumina NextSeq 550 flow cell. The paper's data handling went like this. The immunoSEQ output contained only junctional sequences without quality scores, so filtering could not match that applied to full-length reads. To assign V/J genes and CDR3, sequences were annotated against IMGT germline references using PyIR, a Python wrapper for IgBLAST v1.9. Reads were filtered out if the reads had weak V/J assignments (E-value above 1e-6), no CDR3, stop codons, out-of-frame junctions, or ambiguous translated residues. V3J clonotypes were defined as sequences sharing an identical inferred V gene, J gene, and CDR3 amino acid sequence. Percentage overlap between repertoires was computed as shared unique clonotypes divided by the size of the smaller repertoire. Repertoire richness was assessed with RTK rarefaction, the Chao1 estimator, and Recon v2.1 estimates of unobserved clonotypes. The table comes from immuneACCESS by way of TCRdb, which keeps in-frame sequences with V and J called. Part of the clones is missing from these tables; in studies checked, under half for an unresolved V gene and the rest for unknown reasons. V and J calls and clone size are copied from that table; D and trimming were computed from the DNA. This sample gives 400,000 to 500,000 clones in total; about 82% of them show up just once. The leading ten clones occupy over 10% of the sample.

Donors were healthy HIV-negative adults with no recently reported acute infections or vaccinations. All donors were Caucasian adults living in Nashville, Tennessee, USA. In the unsorted samples, roughly 90 million PBMCs were counted, and genomic DNA was extracted using the QIAamp DNA Blood Mini kit. Blood was obtained by leukapheresis, after which PBMCs were separated by Ficoll-Histopaque density gradient centrifugation and cryopreserved in liquid nitrogen vapor phase. Overall results and qualifications from the work: Because the study included a small number of donors, the genetic and exposure-history diversity represented was limited. Pairwise subsampling led to the expectation that sequencing depth would affect the degree of clonotype sharing among donors. Sampling was restricted to blood, and TCR repertoires in tissues likely differ from the TCR repertoires found in blood.

V loses 4 bases at its end and J loses 3 bases; junction bases beyond the gene matches: 7. The CDR3 starts with the cysteine, ends with the phenylalanine, and has 17 residues. The only DNA kept is the CDR3, 51 bases in frame from the first base. CDR1 LGHNA and CDR2 YSLEER were looked up in the germline V gene. Turning to this clone: Its antigen is still unknown. One base away there is no much larger clone; base qualities are not given.

This receptor chain uses TRBV4-3 and TRBJ2-4; 12 middle bases align to TRBD2. Sequencing was done on a sample of PBMCs. The source is a woman in her forties in good health. Some clones in this sample may be carry-over from other donors' samples. The CDR3 region reads CASSPPLTSGSKNIQYF. In nucleotide form, the sequence is TGCGCCAGCAGCCCCCCGCTGACTAGCGGGAGCAAAAACATTCAGTACTTC.